The rows below give T cell receptor beta chains drawn from one sample of a study of cytomegalovirus exposure and HLA in healthy donors. This table comes from immunoSEQ multiplex PCR, and its TCRdb copy is limited to in-frame clones, with some not included. The sample lists fewer than 150,000 clones; over 60% were seen once. The sequencing sample was made of PBMCs. Every receptor here comes from a man aged 40-49 years in good health and CMV-seropositive. The CDR3 runs from the conserved cysteine through the conserved F or W. A D gene is named only where the DNA matches it firmly. For some rows the clone size is stated as once, few or many, or as a class when expanded; others skip it.

d_call: TRBD2; clone_size: NA; v_call: TRBV7-9; cdr3_length: 16; j_call: TRBJ2-5; cdr3_aa: CASSPGLAEIQETQYF; cdr3_nt: TGTGCCAGCAGCCCAGGACTAGCGGAGATCCAAGAGACCCAGTACTTC
d_call: TRBD2; clone_size: NA; v_call: TRBV15; cdr3_length: 17; j_call: TRBJ2-1; cdr3_aa: CATSGYWAGGVNYEQFF; cdr3_nt: TGTGCCACCAGCGGTTACTGGGCGGGAGGGGTGAACTATGAGCAGTTCTTC
d_call: NA; clone_size: NA; v_call: TRBV7-9; cdr3_length: 14; j_call: TRBJ2-2; cdr3_aa: CASSTGIYTGELFF; cdr3_nt: TGTGCCAGCAGCACCGGTATCTACACCGGGGAGCTGTTTTTT
d_call: TRBD1; clone_size: once; v_call: TRBV19; cdr3_length: 15; j_call: TRBJ2-5; cdr3_aa: CASSIGDRDQETQYF; cdr3_nt: TGTGCCAGTAGTATTGGGGACAGGGACCAAGAGACCCAGTACTTC
d_call: NA; clone_size: NA; v_call: TRBV27; cdr3_length: 15; j_call: TRBJ1-4; cdr3_aa: CASSYAGYPNEKLFF; cdr3_nt: TGTGCCAGCAGTTATGCAGGGTATCCTAATGAAAAACTGTTTTTT
d_call: NA; clone_size: NA; v_call: TRBV4-1; cdr3_length: 15; j_call: TRBJ2-1; cdr3_aa: CASSQGLGSSNEQFF; cdr3_nt: TGCGCCAGCAGCCAAGGACTAGGAAGTTCAAATGAGCAGTTCTTC
d_call: TRBD1; clone_size: NA; v_call: TRBV10-1; cdr3_length: 16; j_call: TRBJ2-2; cdr3_aa: CASSETVRGSTGELFF; cdr3_nt: TGCGCCAGCAGTGAAACTGTCAGGGGGTCCACCGGGGAGCTGTTTTTT
d_call: TRBD1; clone_size: NA; v_call: TRBV6-5; cdr3_length: 15; j_call: TRBJ2-1; cdr3_aa: CASRKDRGSYNEQFF; cdr3_nt: TGTGCCAGCCGAAAAGACAGGGGATCCTACAATGAGCAGTTCTTC
d_call: NA; clone_size: NA; v_call: TRBV7-2; cdr3_length: 14; j_call: TRBJ2-5; cdr3_aa: CASSFSSYQETQYF; cdr3_nt: TGTGCCAGCAGCTTTAGTAGCTATCAAGAGACCCAGTACTTC
d_call: TRBD1; clone_size: NA; v_call: TRBV2; cdr3_length: 14; j_call: TRBJ1-4; cdr3_aa: CASQQGALDEKLFF; cdr3_nt: TGTGCCAGTCAACAGGGGGCTCTTGATGAAAAACTGTTTTTT
d_call: NA; clone_size: NA; v_call: TRBV20-1; cdr3_length: 10; j_call: TRBJ1-5; cdr3_aa: CSAGNQPQHF; cdr3_nt: TGCAGTGCCGGCAATCAGCCCCAGCATTTT
d_call: NA; clone_size: once; v_call: TRBV9; cdr3_length: 14; j_call: TRBJ2-7; cdr3_aa: CASSAKTACIEQYF; cdr3_nt: TGTGCCAGCAGCGCAAAGACAGCTTGTATCGAGCAGTACTTC
d_call: TRBD2; clone_size: NA; v_call: TRBV7-9; cdr3_length: 12; j_call: TRBJ2-1; cdr3_aa: CSSSFRLAEQFF; cdr3_nt: TGTTCCAGCAGCTTTCGACTAGCTGAGCAGTTCTTC
d_call: NA; clone_size: few; v_call: TRBV7-8; cdr3_length: 15; j_call: TRBJ1-3; cdr3_aa: CASSLGGPSGNTIYF; cdr3_nt: TGTGCCAGCAGCTTAGGGGGGCCCTCTGGAAACACCATATATTTT
d_call: NA; clone_size: NA; v_call: TRBV2; cdr3_length: 14; j_call: TRBJ2-3; cdr3_aa: CASSVLTSTDTQYF; cdr3_nt: TGTGCCAGCAGTGTACTCACTAGCACAGATACGCAGTATTTT
d_call: NA; clone_size: once; v_call: TRBV4-2; cdr3_length: 14; j_call: TRBJ2-3; cdr3_aa: CASSQTTSKDTQYF; cdr3_nt: TGTGCCAGCAGCCAAACCACTAGCAAGGATACGCAGTATTTT
d_call: NA; clone_size: few; v_call: TRBV6-5; cdr3_length: 16; j_call: TRBJ2-6; cdr3_aa: CASSSGYRDGANVLTF; cdr3_nt: TGTGCCAGCAGTTCCGGATACAGGGATGGGGCCAACGTCCTGACTTTC